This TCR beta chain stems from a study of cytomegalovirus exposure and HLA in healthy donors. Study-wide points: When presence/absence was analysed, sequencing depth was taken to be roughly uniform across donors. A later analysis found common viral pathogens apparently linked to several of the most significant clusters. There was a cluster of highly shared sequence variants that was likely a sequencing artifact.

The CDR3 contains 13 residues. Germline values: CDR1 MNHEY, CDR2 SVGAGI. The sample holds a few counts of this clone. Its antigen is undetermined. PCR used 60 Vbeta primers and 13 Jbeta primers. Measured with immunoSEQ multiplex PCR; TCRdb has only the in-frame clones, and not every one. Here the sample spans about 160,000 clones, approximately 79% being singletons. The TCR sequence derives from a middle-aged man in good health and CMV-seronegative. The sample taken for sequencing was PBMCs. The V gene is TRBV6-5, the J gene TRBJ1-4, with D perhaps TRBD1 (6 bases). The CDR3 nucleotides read TGTGCTAGCCAGGGGACAACTAATGAAAAACTGTTTTTT. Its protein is CASQGTTNEKLFF.